The 9 T cell receptor beta chains below all came from one sample that was sequenced in a study of blood T cell repertoires in COVID-19. Sequencing was performed with immunoSEQ multiplex PCR; in TCRdb, only in-frame clones are kept and a portion is missing. The data hold some 170,000 clones, with around four fifths observed a single time. Sequenced: peripheral blood. The receptor source for this set is a human donor in a cohort sampled during active COVID-19.

This clone was counted between two and nine times. The V and J genes are TRBV7-2 and TRBJ2-7; 11 bases align to TRBD1. The CDR3 sequence is 16 residues long. Losses at the gene ends were 3 bases for V and 6 bases for J; bases not matched to a gene: 10. Germline loops: CDR1 SGHTA, CDR2 FQGNSA. This CDR3 reads CASSFWLDRGLGEQYF. As DNA, the CDR3 is TGTGCCAGCAGCTTTTGGTTGGACAGGGGGCTTGGCGAGCAGTACTTC.

The chain links TRBV6-5 to TRBJ2-3, with TRBD1 matching 7 bases. The J segment lost 2 bases and the V segment lost 6 bases, leaving 8 bases of the junction unmatched. Germline V gives CDR1 MNHEY, CDR2 SVGAGI. This CDR3 region has 15 residues. CDR3 region: CASRKSGGNTDTQYF. For the CDR3, the DNA is TGTGCCAGCAGGAAATCAGGGGGAAACACAGATACGCAGTATTTT.

V usage is TRBV7-2 and J usage is TRBJ2-5; 7 bases agree with TRBD2. The junction had 2 bases not matched to a gene; V was cut back by 5 bases and J by 2 bases. This CDR3 region has 13 residues. CDR1 is SGHTA and CDR2 is FQGNSA in the germline V gene. In DNA form, the CDR3 reads TGTGCCAGCAGCGAACTAGCGCAAGAGACCCAGTACTTC. As protein: CASSELAQETQYF.

The chain has TRBV6-2 or TRBV6-3 and TRBJ1-2; no definite D call. Trimming took off 7 bases at V and 4 bases at J, with 16 bases between the two ends. Germline CDR1 and CDR2: MNHEY and SVGEGT. The CDR3 is 14 residues long. CDR3 amino acids: CASTPWEGGYGYTF. As DNA, the CDR3 is TGTGCCAGCACCCCGTGGGAGGGTGGCTATGGCTACACCTTC.

This sequence joins TRBV5-1 and TRBJ2-3; tentative D call: TRBD2 (5 bases). This CDR3 has 15 residues. Germline lookup yields CDR1 SGHRS and CDR2 YFSETQ. The V and J ends lost 5 bases and 4 bases respectively, with 17 bases between them. CDR3 in amino acids: CASSLTSSGADTQYF. CDR3 nucleotide sequence: TGCGCCAGCAGTCTTACGTCCTCCGGGGCAGATACGCAGTATTTT.

This clone was observed a few times. The chain couples TRBV6-2 or TRBV6-3 to TRBJ1-2; no clear D gene. CDR3 length: 14 amino acids. The V and J ends lost 0 bases and 2 bases respectively, with 7 bases between them. The V gene's germline CDR1 is MNHEY and CDR2 SVGEGT. In DNA form, the CDR3 reads TGTGCCAGCAGTTACTCGAGCGGGAACTATGGCTACACCTTC. It encodes CASSYSSGNYGYTF.

V is TRBV2 and J is TRBJ2-2, with D unresolved. Germline lookup yields CDR1 SNHLY and CDR2 FYNNEI. Trimming took off 7 bases at V and 7 bases at J, with 10 bases between the two ends. The CDR3 runs to 12 residues. The CDR3: CASIGGIGELFF. For the CDR3, the DNA is TGTGCCAGCATTGGCGGAATCGGGGAGCTGTTTTTT.

This chain joins TRBV11-2 and TRBJ2-7; D remains unclear. Germline lookup yields CDR1 SGHAT and CDR2 FQNNGV. CDR3 length: 13 amino acids. V was trimmed by 1 base and J by 0 bases, leaving 4 bases between them. This chain's CDR3 is CASSLGHSYEQYF. The CDR3, as DNA: TGTGCCAGCAGCTTAGGACACTCCTACGAGCAGTACTTC.

The chain links TRBV6-6 to TRBJ2-1; TRBD2 aligns across 9 bases. The CDR3 spans 21 residues. The J segment lost 2 bases and the V segment lost 5 bases, leaving 22 bases of the junction unmatched. Germline V lookup: CDR1 MNHNY, CDR2 SVGAGI (reference sequence). Written as DNA, the CDR3 is TGTGCCAGCAGTCAACATCCGGGACTAGCAGTTGGAGGGATACCCTACAATGAGCAGTTCTTC. Amino acid sequence: CASSQHPGLAVGGIPYNEQFF.